This passage covers 11 T cell receptor beta chains from one sample sequenced in a study of T cells in Graves' hyperthyroidism and ophthalmopathy. Amplification targeted TCR beta CDR3 regions from RNA transcripts. A first-round RT-PCR of the TCR CDR3 used the HTBI primer set. MiXCR, run by TCRdb on the multiplex PCR reads, gives a single entry per CDR3 protein. This table holds over 550,000 distinct CDR3 sequences, 16% found once. Sequencing was carried out using blood. These receptors originate from a woman younger than 35 with Graves' hyperthyroidism.

The CDR3 DNA is TGCGCCAGCAGCTTTTATCCCAGGGTGAGCTACACCTTC. It codes for CASSFYPRVSYTF. The V and J genes are TRBV5-1 and TRBJ1-2, with a weak D call TRBD1 (5 bases). V dropped 2 bases and J dropped 9 bases, with 14 bases sitting between them. The CDR3 is 13 residues long. CDR1 SGHRS and CDR2 YFSETQ come from the germline V gene.

The J gene is TRBJ2-5, the V gene TRBV7-2; 12 bases line up with TRBD2. V lost 2 bases to trimming and J lost 5 bases; unmatched junction nucleotides: 12. The CDR3 spans 18 residues. Germline lookup yields CDR1 SGHTA and CDR2 FQGNSA. The DNA for the CDR3 is TGTGCCAGCAGCTTAAGTAGGGGGACTAGCGGGCTTGGGGAGACCCAGTACTTC. Protein sequence: CASSLSRGTSGLGETQYF.

This clonotype was counted between two and nine times. The chain joins TRBV4-1 to TRBJ2-1; D uncertain. The CDR3 runs 11 residues. CDR1 MGHRA and CDR2 YSYEKL come from the germline V gene. V lost 3 bases and J 8 bases, leaving 5 bases between the germline ends. The DNA of the CDR3 is TGCGCCAGCAGCCACCGGGATGAGCAGTTCTTC. Translation gives CASSHRDEQFF.

This clonotype was picked up many times. J is TRBJ1-4 and V is TRBV5-1; D is ambiguous. CDR1 and CDR2 (germline): SGHRS, YFSETQ. The CDR3 sequence is 13 residues long. V lost 4 bases and J lost 4, with 8 bases in between. Here the CDR3 DNA reads TGCGCCAGCAGCGCCGGGAGTAATGAAAAACTGTTTTTT. It encodes CASSAGSNEKLFF.

This clonotype was observed at least ten times. The rearrangement joins TRBV20-1 to TRBJ1-2, with a possible D match to TRBD1 (5 bases). CDR3 length: 12 residues. The germline V and J ends were trimmed by 3 bases and 5 bases, with 10 bases remaining between them. The germline gives CDR1 DFQATT, CDR2 SNEGSKA (reference sequence). CDR3 nucleotides: TGCAGTGCTAGGTCGGGGGATTATGGCTACACCTTC. Its protein is CSARSGDYGYTF.

In this sample, this clonotype turned up many times. The chain couples TRBV20-1 to TRBJ2-5; 9 positions agree with TRBD2. Germline CDR1 is DFQATT and CDR2 is SNEGSKA (reference sequence). The CDR3 totals 14 residues. V dropped 4 bases and J dropped 2; count of bases not matched to a gene: 5. CDR3 sequence: CSAIRLAEQETQYF. Here the CDR3 DNA reads TGCAGTGCTATTCGACTAGCGGAACAAGAGACCCAGTACTTC.

This clonotype was observed a handful of times. The chain is built from TRBV6-1 and TRBJ2-1; weak D call: TRBD2 (6 bases). Trimming shortened V by 4 bases and J by 10 bases, and 14 bases separated the two germline ends. The germline V gene has CDR1 MNHNS and CDR2 SASEGT. The CDR3 is 13 residues long. The CDR3 DNA follows: TGTGCCAGCAGTGCCGGGACTGTGGGAGAGCAGTTCTTC. Translated, it gives CASSAGTVGEQFF.

The rearrangement links TRBV5-8 to TRBJ2-3; D call uncertain. V was cut by 0 bases and J by 1 base, with 9 bases left in between. Looked up from germline, CDR1 is SGHTS and CDR2 is YDEGEE. CDR3 length: 15 amino acids. The CDR3 spells CASSLGISRTDTQYF. The CDR3 coding sequence is TGTGCCAGCAGCTTGGGAATAAGCCGCACAGATACGCAGTATTTT.

This clonotype showed up just a few times. The rearrangement links TRBV4-2 to TRBJ2-3, with 14 bases that match TRBD2. The CDR3 sequence is 19 residues long. V dropped 3 bases and J dropped 1; count of bases not matched to a gene: 9. In germline, CDR1 is LGHNA, CDR2 YNFKEQ. CDR3 in amino acids: CASSHLRGTSGRGTDTQYF. The DNA for the CDR3 is TGTGCCAGCAGCCACCTAAGGGGGACTAGCGGGAGAGGCACAGATACGCAGTATTTT.

The chain links TRBV10-3 to TRBJ1-1; a weak D match, TRBD1 (5 bases). This CDR3 contains 16 residues. The germline CDR1 and CDR2 sequences are ENHRY and SYGVKD. Trimming shortened V by 6 bases and J by 1 base, and 18 bases separated the two germline ends. CDR3: CAISPGTWRANTEAFF. DNA of the CDR3: TGTGCCATCAGCCCCGGGACTTGGAGGGCGAACACTGAAGCTTTCTTT.

This clonotype came up many times. CDR3 coding DNA: TGTGCCAGCAGTGTTTTTGGGGGCGAGTCCTACGAGCAGTACTTC. Protein sequence: CASSVFGGESYEQYF. This rearrangement joins TRBV28 to TRBJ2-7, with D perhaps matching TRBD1 (6 bases). The CDR3 extends over 15 amino acids. Germline lookup yields CDR1 MDHEN and CDR2 SYDVKM. Trimming cost V 5 bases and J 1 base, with 15 bases left between them.